A selection of T cell receptor beta chains follows, all from one sample in a study of shared clonotypes between healthy human individuals. Some clones are missing from TCRdb's copy, which holds only in-frame ones; the method was immunoSEQ multiplex PCR. Of around 1.5 million clones detected, roughly 98% appear once; the ten largest clones hold around 0.45%. Sequencing was performed on naive CD4+ T cells sorted from blood. These TCRs come from a man aged 30 to 45 in good health. CDR3s include the opening cysteine and the closing phenylalanine or tryptophan. Fields, in order: D gene, J gene, V gene, clone size, CDR3 DNA, CDR3 protein. The D gene is left open where the match is weak. Expanded clones are given a class, and other clones once, few, many or no size at all.

d_gene: -
j_gene: TRBJ1-2
v_gene: TRBV18
abundance: -
CDR3nt: TGTGCCAGCTCCCCCAAGGTAGGGGTAAGCGGCTACACCTTC
CDR3aa: CASSPKVGVSGYTF

d_gene: -
j_gene: TRBJ2-3
v_gene: TRBV7-9
abundance: -
CDR3nt: TGTGCCAGCAGAGTAAATTCTGCCACAGATACGCAGTATTTT
CDR3aa: CASRVNSATDTQYF

d_gene: TRBD1
j_gene: TRBJ1-1
v_gene: TRBV9
abundance: -
CDR3nt: TGTGCCAGCAGCGTAGGGCCGGACAGGGGGCGAACTGAAGCTTTCTTT
CDR3aa: CASSVGPDRGRTEAFF

d_gene: -
j_gene: TRBJ1-4
v_gene: TRBV5-5
abundance: -
CDR3nt: TGTGCCAGCAGCTTGCAGGGAGGTGTCAATGAAAAACTGTTTTTT
CDR3aa: CASSLQGGVNEKLFF

d_gene: -
j_gene: TRBJ2-6
v_gene: TRBV30
abundance: -
CDR3nt: TGTGCCTGGAGCGGGTCGAGGGCCTCTGGGGCCAACGTCCTGACTTTC
CDR3aa: CAWSGSRASGANVLTF

d_gene: TRBD1
j_gene: TRBJ1-2
v_gene: TRBV29-1
abundance: -
CDR3nt: TGCAGCGTTGAACAGGGGGCGGGCGGCTATGGCTACACCTTC
CDR3aa: CSVEQGAGGYGYTF

d_gene: -
j_gene: TRBJ1-2
v_gene: TRBV5-1
abundance: -
CDR3nt: TGCGCCAGCAGCTTACAGGGAGAAGTTGGATATGGCTACACCTTC
CDR3aa: CASSLQGEVGYGYTF

d_gene: -
j_gene: TRBJ1-1
v_gene: TRBV7-3
abundance: -
CDR3nt: TGTGCCAGCAGCTTAAAAAGGGGGGAGGAAGCTTTCTTT
CDR3aa: CASSLKRGEEAFF

d_gene: TRBD2
j_gene: TRBJ2-1
v_gene: TRBV30
abundance: -
CDR3nt: TGTGCCTGCCCCGGACTAGCGGGATCCAATGAGCAGTTCTTC
CDR3aa: CACPGLAGSNEQFF

d_gene: -
j_gene: TRBJ2-1
v_gene: TRBV28
abundance: once
CDR3nt: TGTGCCAGCAGTTTATCCCTCCTGGCCTTAAATGAGCAGTTCTTC
CDR3aa: CASSLSLLALNEQFF

d_gene: -
j_gene: TRBJ2-7
v_gene: TRBV7-2
abundance: -
CDR3nt: TGTGCCAGCAGCTTATCGGTCAGGACCTCCTACGAGCAGTACTTC
CDR3aa: CASSLSVRTSYEQYF

d_gene: -
j_gene: TRBJ1-1
v_gene: TRBV29-1
abundance: -
CDR3nt: TGCAGCGCAAGGGCGGGGGGAGGCACTGAAGCTTTCTTT
CDR3aa: CSARAGGGTEAFF

d_gene: -
j_gene: TRBJ2-1
v_gene: TRBV4-3
abundance: -
CDR3nt: TGCGCCAGCAGCCCGTTCCTAGGTTCGTCGTACAATGAGCAGTTCTTC
CDR3aa: CASSPFLGSSYNEQFF

d_gene: -
j_gene: TRBJ2-2
v_gene: TRBV28
abundance: once
CDR3nt: TGTGCCAGCACCTTACTTAGCGGCCTTGGGACCGGGGAGCTGTTTTTT
CDR3aa: CASTLLSGLGTGELFF

d_gene: -
j_gene: TRBJ1-1
v_gene: TRBV2
abundance: -
CDR3nt: TGTGCCAGCAGTTTGACGGGAAACACTGAAGCTTTCTTT
CDR3aa: CASSLTGNTEAFF

d_gene: -
j_gene: TRBJ2-3
v_gene: TRBV10-1
abundance: -
CDR3nt: TGCGCCAGCAGCCGAGCAGGGCCCACAGATACGCAGTATTTT
CDR3aa: CASSRAGPTDTQYF

d_gene: TRBD1
j_gene: TRBJ2-5
v_gene: TRBV27
abundance: -
CDR3nt: TGTGCCAGCACTGGGACAGGGCAAGAGACCCAGTACTTC
CDR3aa: CASTGTGQETQYF

d_gene: -
j_gene: TRBJ1-5
v_gene: TRBV19
abundance: -
CDR3nt: TGTGCCAGTAGGAGGGACAACAATCAGCCCCAGCATTTT
CDR3aa: CASRRDNNQPQHF

d_gene: -
j_gene: TRBJ2-7
v_gene: TRBV27
abundance: -
CDR3nt: TGTGCCAGCAGTTTGGGCAGCGGGACAACCTACGAGCAGTACTTC
CDR3aa: CASSLGSGTTYEQYF

d_gene: TRBD2
j_gene: TRBJ2-5
v_gene: TRBV6-5
abundance: -
CDR3nt: TGTGCCAGCAGTTACGGGACTACCAATCAAGAGACCCAGTACTTC
CDR3aa: CASSYGTTNQETQYF

d_gene: -
j_gene: TRBJ2-1
v_gene: TRBV5-1
abundance: -
CDR3nt: TGCGCCAGCAGCTTGCTCAGGACGAGCTCCTACAATGAGCAGTTCTTC
CDR3aa: CASSLLRTSSYNEQFF

d_gene: TRBD2
j_gene: TRBJ2-3
v_gene: TRBV11-2
abundance: once
CDR3nt: TGTGCCAGCAGCTTAGGACTAGCGGGAGGAGAAGATACGCAGTATTTT
CDR3aa: CASSLGLAGGEDTQYF

d_gene: TRBD1
j_gene: TRBJ1-1
v_gene: TRBV5-4
abundance: -
CDR3nt: TGTGCCAGCAGCTTCGGGGGACAGAGAGCCTCTCAAGCTTTCTTT
CDR3aa: CASSFGGQRASQAFF

d_gene: -
j_gene: TRBJ2-7
v_gene: TRBV18
abundance: -
CDR3nt: TGTGCCAGCTCACCCAGAGCTGGCGAGCAGTACTTC
CDR3aa: CASSPRAGEQYF

d_gene: TRBD1
j_gene: TRBJ1-1
v_gene: TRBV7-3
abundance: -
CDR3nt: TGTGCCAGCAGCGAGGGACAGGGAACTGAAGCTTTCTTT
CDR3aa: CASSEGQGTEAFF

d_gene: -
j_gene: TRBJ2-1
v_gene: TRBV20-1
abundance: -
CDR3nt: TGCAGTGGAATGGCCAATGAGCAGTTCTTC
CDR3aa: CSGMANEQFF

d_gene: TRBD1
j_gene: TRBJ1-1
v_gene: TRBV18
abundance: once
CDR3nt: TGTGCCAGCTCACCCTGGACAGGGCGGGACACTGAAGCTTTCTTT
CDR3aa: CASSPWTGRDTEAFF

d_gene: TRBD1
j_gene: TRBJ2-3
v_gene: TRBV5-1
abundance: -
CDR3nt: TGCGCCAGCAGCTTGGGGGACAGGGGTACAGATACGCAGTATTTT
CDR3aa: CASSLGDRGTDTQYF

d_gene: -
j_gene: TRBJ2-1
v_gene: TRBV7-2
abundance: -
CDR3nt: TGTGCCAGCAGCTTATTACCCGGGAGTAGGGCCTACAATGAGCAGTTCTTC
CDR3aa: CASSLLPGSRAYNEQFF

d_gene: -
j_gene: TRBJ2-2
v_gene: TRBV7-9
abundance: once
CDR3nt: TGTGCCAGCAGCTCCAGGACCGGGGAGCTGTTTTTT
CDR3aa: CASSSRTGELFF

d_gene: -
j_gene: TRBJ2-3
v_gene: TRBV14
abundance: -
CDR3nt: TGTGCCAGCAGCCGACTGACAAGTTCAGATACGCAGTATTTT
CDR3aa: CASSRLTSSDTQYF

d_gene: TRBD2
j_gene: TRBJ2-2
v_gene: TRBV28
abundance: -
CDR3nt: TGTGCCAGCAAATCTAGCGGGAGGGCCGGGGAGCTGTTTTTT
CDR3aa: CASKSSGRAGELFF

d_gene: -
j_gene: TRBJ2-4
v_gene: TRBV7-9
abundance: -
CDR3nt: TGTGCCAGCAGCCCAAGGGATGACATTCAGTACTTC
CDR3aa: CASSPRDDIQYF

d_gene: -
j_gene: TRBJ2-2
v_gene: TRBV11-2
abundance: -
CDR3nt: TGTGCCAGCAGCCCCCTTCAGGGTCGGAACACCGGGGAGCTGTTTTTT
CDR3aa: CASSPLQGRNTGELFF

d_gene: -
j_gene: TRBJ1-2
v_gene: TRBV27
abundance: -
CDR3nt: TGTGCCAGCAGGCTCAGGGAGTTCGAAGGCTACACCTTC
CDR3aa: CASRLREFEGYTF

d_gene: TRBD2
j_gene: TRBJ2-1
v_gene: TRBV13
abundance: -
CDR3nt: TGTGCCAGCAGCCCGGGACTAGCGGGAGGGCCCCATCCCCCCAGTGAGCAGTTCTTC
CDR3aa: CASSPGLAGGPHPPSEQFF

d_gene: -
j_gene: TRBJ2-4
v_gene: TRBV4-3
abundance: -
CDR3nt: TGCGCCAGCAGCCATCCACATGCCGGGCCCTTAGCCAAAAACATTCAGTACTTC
CDR3aa: CASSHPHAGPLAKNIQYF

d_gene: TRBD2
j_gene: TRBJ2-7
v_gene: TRBV28
abundance: -
CDR3nt: TGTGCCAGCAGACGGACTAGTATGGGCTACGAGCAGTACTTC
CDR3aa: CASRRTSMGYEQYF

d_gene: -
j_gene: TRBJ2-7
v_gene: TRBV2
abundance: -
CDR3nt: TGTGCCACAGTCCGAGACAGAACGTACGAGCAGTACTTC
CDR3aa: CATVRDRTYEQYF

d_gene: TRBD2
j_gene: TRBJ2-1
v_gene: TRBV2
abundance: -
CDR3nt: TGTGCCAGCAGTGGACTAGCCCCTTTAGCCTACAATGAGCAGTTCTTC
CDR3aa: CASSGLAPLAYNEQFF

d_gene: -
j_gene: TRBJ2-7
v_gene: TRBV5-5
abundance: -
CDR3nt: TGTGCCAGCAGCCCTATTCGGAGGGATACCAGCGAGCAGTACTTC
CDR3aa: CASSPIRRDTSEQYF

d_gene: -
j_gene: TRBJ2-5
v_gene: TRBV5-1
abundance: -
CDR3nt: TGCGCCAGCAGCTCCGGGACTCCGGCGGAGTGGGAGACCCAGTACTTC
CDR3aa: CASSSGTPAEWETQYF

d_gene: -
j_gene: TRBJ2-1
v_gene: TRBV28
abundance: -
CDR3nt: TGTGCCAGCAGTTTGTCCGGGTACAATGAGCAGTTCTTC
CDR3aa: CASSLSGYNEQFF

d_gene: TRBD1
j_gene: TRBJ2-7
v_gene: TRBV5-5
abundance: once
CDR3nt: TGTGCCAGCAGCTTGGGATCTTTATGGGACAGGGAATCCGAGCAGTACTTC
CDR3aa: CASSLGSLWDRESEQYF

d_gene: TRBD2
j_gene: TRBJ2-5
v_gene: TRBV28
abundance: -
CDR3nt: TGTGCCAGCAGTTTTTTTAAGGTGGCGGGAGTGGAGACCCAGTACTTC
CDR3aa: CASSFFKVAGVETQYF

d_gene: -
j_gene: TRBJ2-1
v_gene: TRBV6-6
abundance: -
CDR3nt: TGTGCCAGCACTATAGACAGGCTCCCGAGCAATGAGCAGTTCTTC
CDR3aa: CASTIDRLPSNEQFF

d_gene: -
j_gene: TRBJ2-1
v_gene: TRBV29-1
abundance: -
CDR3nt: TGCAGCGTTGATAGGGGGGCCGATGAGCAGTTCTTC
CDR3aa: CSVDRGADEQFF

d_gene: -
j_gene: TRBJ2-7
v_gene: TRBV7-9
abundance: -
CDR3nt: TGTGCCAGCAGCTTTGACAGCGCCCAGATATACGAGCAGTACTTC
CDR3aa: CASSFDSAQIYEQYF

d_gene: TRBD2
j_gene: TRBJ2-2
v_gene: TRBV5-1
abundance: -
CDR3nt: TGCGCCAGCAGCTTACGGACTAGCGTAAACACCGGGGAGCTGTTTTTT
CDR3aa: CASSLRTSVNTGELFF

d_gene: -
j_gene: TRBJ2-7
v_gene: TRBV25-1
abundance: -
CDR3nt: TGTGCCAGCAGTGACATGGGAGGTGAGCAGTACTTC
CDR3aa: CASSDMGGEQYF

d_gene: -
j_gene: TRBJ1-1
v_gene: TRBV29-1
abundance: -
CDR3nt: TGCAGCGCCAGGGACGGCCGAGAAGCTTTCTTT
CDR3aa: CSARDGREAFF

d_gene: TRBD1
j_gene: TRBJ1-1
v_gene: TRBV2
abundance: -
CDR3nt: TGTGCCAGCAACCCCCGGACAGGGTTGAACACTGAAGCTTTCTTT
CDR3aa: CASNPRTGLNTEAFF

d_gene: TRBD2
j_gene: TRBJ2-1
v_gene: TRBV5-1
abundance: once
CDR3nt: TGCGCCAGCAGCCTAACTAGCGGTATATACAATGAGCAGTTCTTC
CDR3aa: CASSLTSGIYNEQFF

d_gene: TRBD1
j_gene: TRBJ2-7
v_gene: TRBV28
abundance: -
CDR3nt: TGTGCCAGCAGCCATATACCGGGACAGGGGACCCACGAGCAGTACTTC
CDR3aa: CASSHIPGQGTHEQYF

d_gene: -
j_gene: TRBJ1-5
v_gene: TRBV27
abundance: -
CDR3nt: TGTGCCAGCAGTTTAGGGGGGAATAGTAGCAATCAGCCCCAGCATTTT
CDR3aa: CASSLGGNSSNQPQHF

d_gene: TRBD1
j_gene: TRBJ1-2
v_gene: TRBV19
abundance: -
CDR3nt: TGTGCCAGTAGTATCAGTTCAGGGGGCGGCTATGGCTACACCTTC
CDR3aa: CASSISSGGGYGYTF

d_gene: -
j_gene: TRBJ2-1
v_gene: TRBV18
abundance: -
CDR3nt: TGTGCCAGCTCACCACCTTCGGGACATGAGTCCTACAATGAGCAGTTCTTC
CDR3aa: CASSPPSGHESYNEQFF

d_gene: TRBD1
j_gene: TRBJ1-1
v_gene: TRBV7-2
abundance: -
CDR3nt: TGTGCCAGCAGCCCCGCGACAGGGCGGCCGAACACTGAAGCTTTCTTT
CDR3aa: CASSPATGRPNTEAFF